This T cell receptor beta chain is drawn from a study of T cell changes during pregnancy in multiple sclerosis. Repertoires were generated with immunoSEQ multiplex PCR, while TCRdb's copy carries only in-frame clones and drops some. Of over 55,000 clones detected, about 90% appear once; the ten largest clones hold approximately 9.5%. CDR1 and CDR2 (germline): LNHDA, SQIVND (reference sequence). The CDR3 runs 15 residues. Trimming shortened V by 2 bases and J by 2 bases, and 13 bases separated the two germline ends. The sample holds one count of this clone. The starting material was peripheral blood, obtained after pregnancy. The V call is TRBV19, the J call TRBJ2-7, with D tentatively TRBD1 (5 bases). This TCR derives from a female donor in good health, enrolled as a control in a pregnancy study. CDR3 nucleotides: TGTGCCAGTAGTATAAGGGCAGGACAAACCTACGAGCAGTACTTC. Translation gives CASSIRAGQTYEQYF. The variable domain in full, with the rest retrieved from reference TRBV19 and TRBJ2-7, is DGGITQSPKYLFRKEGQNVTLSCEQNLNHDAMYWYRQDPGQGLRLIYYSQIVNDFQKGDIAEGYSVSREKKESFPLTVTSAQKNPTAFYLCASSIRAGQTYEQYFGPGTRLTVT.